Presented here are 21 T cell receptor beta chains from one specimen sequenced in a study of T-cell reconstitution after alpha-beta-depleted transplantation in children. Researchers prepared the TCRbeta library using unique molecular identifiers, the study reports. TCRdb reanalysed the PCR reads using MiXCR and keeps one entry per CDR3 protein. The data show 200,000 to 250,000 distinct CDR3 sequences, around 9.7% seen once. This sample comprised PBMCs from the stem cell graft donor, obtained from the stem cell graft. Source of these receptors: a human donor who donated a stem cell graft to a child with SCID.

This clonotype showed up many times. The chain joins TRBV5-1 to TRBJ2-3; TRBD2 agrees at 12 bases. The trim removed 4 bases at V and 1 base at J, leaving 4 bases unmatched. The CDR3 is made up of 16 amino acids. From germline, CDR1 is SGHRS and CDR2 YFSETQ. CDR3 bases: TGCGCCAGCAGCCTCCGGACTAGCGGGGGCACAGATACGCAGTATTTT. Translated, it gives CASSLRTSGGTDTQYF.

There are many counts of this clonotype. V usage is TRBV5-6 and J usage is TRBJ2-7, with 9 bases fitting TRBD1. Per the germline V gene, CDR1 is SGHDT and CDR2 is YYEEEE. The length of the CDR3 is 16 residues. V shed 6 bases, J shed 2 bases, and the junction held 12 bases outside the gene matches. This CDR3 reads CASTQFPGQGTYEQYF. CDR3 DNA sequence: TGTGCCAGCACCCAATTTCCGGGACAGGGTACCTACGAGCAGTACTTC.

This clonotype was seen at least ten times. The CDR3, as DNA: TGCGCCAGCAGTCCGGGGGGACAGGGTAGATTCTCAGCCCAGCATTTT. Its translation is CASSPGGQGRFSAQHF. This chain connects TRBV4-1 to TRBJ1-5, with 9 bases identical to TRBD1. V shed 6 bases and J 11 bases; nucleotides not matched to a gene: 17. The germline CDR1 and CDR2 sequences are MGHRA and YSYEKL. CDR3 size: 16 residues.

This clonotype was seen many times. This chain links TRBV29-1 with TRBJ1-1, with D unclear. V lost 4 bases to trimming and J lost 4 bases, with 16 bases between them. Germline assignment: CDR1 SQVTM and CDR2 ANQGSEA. CDR3 length equals 14 residues. The CDR3 DNA follows: TGCAGCGTTGTAGAAGACGCGCGGGGCACTGAAGCTTTCTTT. The encoded protein is CSVVEDARGTEAFF.

This clonotype was observed at least ten times. This rearrangement joins TRBV5-1 to TRBJ2-5; D not resolved. The germline V gene encodes CDR1 SGHRS and CDR2 YFSETQ. With 0 bases removed from V and 5 bases from J, the gap between germline ends came to 11 bases. The CDR3 has 14 residues. The CDR3 reads CASSLEVGAETQYF. CDR3 sequence (DNA): TGCGCCAGCAGCTTGGAGGTAGGAGCGGAGACCCAGTACTTC.

This clonotype was picked up many times. This sequence joins TRBV9 and TRBJ1-2; TRBD1 might be the D (6 bases). This CDR3 is built from 12 residues. V was cut by 3 bases and J by 4 bases, with 7 bases left in between. Germline CDR1 is SGDLS and CDR2 is YYNGEE. This CDR3 reads CASSADSYGYTF. In nucleotides, the CDR3 is TGTGCCAGCAGCGCGGACAGCTATGGCTACACCTTC. Using reference TRBV9 and TRBJ1-2 for the parts outside the CDR3, the full variable domain is DSGVTQTPKHLITATGQRVTLRCSPRSGDLSVYWYQQSLDQGLQFLIQYYNGEERAKGNILERFSAQQFPDLHSELNLSSLELGDSALYFCASSADSYGYTFGSGTRLTVV.

Many counts were recorded for this clonotype. The rearrangement uses TRBV5-1 and TRBJ2-1; 7 bases line up with TRBD2. Per the germline V gene, CDR1 is SGHRS and CDR2 is YFSETQ. Trimming at V came to 3 bases and at J to 7 bases, leaving 10 bases not matched to a gene. The CDR3 length is 15 residues. The CDR3 nucleotides read TGCGCCAGCAGCTGGAGACTAGCCGGTTGGAATGAGCAGTTCTTC. Its translation is CASSWRLAGWNEQFF.

This clonotype was found many times. Here the CDR3 DNA reads TGTGCCAGCAGCACGCACCCCAATTACAATGAGCAGTTCTTC. Translated: CASSTHPNYNEQFF. V gene TRBV7-6 combines with J gene TRBJ2-1; no clear D. The CDR3 has 14 residues. CDR1 SGHVS and CDR2 FNYEAQ come from the germline V gene. Between the trimmed V and J ends, which lost 5 bases and 4 bases, there was a span of 12 bases. The full variable domain, rest sourced from reference TRBV7-6 and TRBJ2-1, is GAGVSQSPRYKVTKRGQDVALRCDPISGHVSLYWYRQALGQGPEFLTYFNYEAQQDKSGLPNDRFSAERPEGSISTLTIQRTEQRDSAMYRCASSTHPNYNEQFFGPGTRLTVL.

This clonotype was found many times. The chain employs TRBV10-3 and TRBJ2-2, with D possibly being TRBD1 (6 bases). The CDR3 consists of 15 residues. V was shortened by 0 bases and J by 1 base, with 6 bases between the two germline ends. Germline V lookup: CDR1 ENHRY, CDR2 SYGVKD. CDR3 region: CAISESTGNTGELFF. In DNA, the CDR3 is TGTGCCATCAGTGAGTCGACAGGGAACACCGGGGAGCTGTTTTTT.

At least ten counts were recorded for this clonotype. The V gene is TRBV20-1, the J gene TRBJ2-1; TRBD2 is a possible D gene (6 bases). V was cut by 5 bases and J by 8 bases, with 22 bases left in between. The CDR3 runs 15 residues. Germline assignment: CDR1 DFQATT and CDR2 SNEGSKA (reference sequence). CDR3 nucleotide sequence: TGCAGTGCTGCGATCGGGGGATTTTATTTCGATGAGCAGTTCTTC. It is translated as CSAAIGGFYFDEQFF.

This clonotype was observed a few times. The rearrangement links TRBV6-2 or TRBV6-3 to TRBJ1-2; D gene ambiguous. The CDR3 is made up of 12 amino acids. Germline V gene sequence: CDR1 MNHEY, CDR2 SVGEGT. V lost 2 bases and J lost 8, with 9 bases in between. The CDR3 loop is CASSYAEAGYTF. CDR3 bases: TGTGCCAGCAGTTACGCGGAGGCCGGCTACACCTTC.

This clonotype was observed at least ten times. The chain is built from TRBV7-8 and TRBJ1-2, with TRBD1 as a possible D gene (5 bases). V lost 1 base, J lost 8 bases, and 11 bases lay in between. This CDR3 has 13 amino acids. CDR1 is SGHVS, CDR2 FQNEAQ, per germline. The CDR3 DNA is TGTGCCAGCAGCTTAGGGGGGGGTGGAGGCTACACCTTC. This encodes CASSLGGGGGYTF.

This clonotype turned up a few times. This rearrangement joins TRBV7-2 to TRBJ1-2; D gene ambiguous. CDR1 and CDR2 (germline): SGHTA, FQGNSA. V dropped 5 bases and J dropped 8 bases, with 12 bases sitting between them. The CDR3 consists of 12 residues. The CDR3 region is CASSPGRGGYTF. As DNA, the CDR3 is TGTGCCAGCAGCCCCGGCCGAGGGGGCTACACCTTC.

In its sample, this clonotype was seen a few times. The J gene is TRBJ2-7, the V gene TRBV7-2, with 9 bases fitting TRBD2. The V segment lost 5 bases and the J segment 0 bases; nucleotides outside the gene matches: 8. Germline V gene sequence: CDR1 SGHTA, CDR2 FQGNSA. The CDR3 sequence is 16 residues long. The CDR3 bases are TGTGCCAGCAGCCGAGCGGGGGGCTTCGGCTCCTACGAGCAGTACTTC. Translating it yields CASSRAGGFGSYEQYF.

The table lists this clonotype with many counts. The chain has TRBV25-1 and TRBJ1-1; D is ambiguous. Germline CDR1 and CDR2: MGHDK and SYGVNS. Deletions cut 4 bases from V and 0 bases from J, with 6 bases between. The CDR3 sequence is 13 residues long. The CDR3 coding sequence is TGTGCCAGCAGTGCTTACATGAACACTGAAGCTTTCTTT. This sequence encodes CASSAYMNTEAFF.

The V call is TRBV4-1, the J call TRBJ2-1, with 13 bases that match TRBD2. CDR1 MGHRA and CDR2 YSYEKL come from the germline V gene. Unmatched junction bases numbered 15, after V lost 4 bases and J lost 0 bases. The CDR3 runs to 21 residues. The CDR3 here is CASSLKGVATSGGSSYNEQFF. The CDR3 region has the DNA TGCGCCAGCAGCCTGAAGGGGGTGGCGACTAGCGGGGGGAGCTCCTACAATGAGCAGTTCTTC.

The chain employs TRBV20-1 and TRBJ2-3, with 10 bases matching TRBD1. Germline V CDR1 and CDR2: DFQATT, SNEGSKA (reference sequence). The CDR3 is made up of 15 amino acids. J lost 2 bases, V lost 4 bases, and 6 bases had no gene match. The CDR3 DNA follows: TGCAGTGCTACGGGGACAGGGGTGTCCACAGATACGCAGTATTTT. This sequence encodes CSATGTGVSTDTQYF.

This clonotype was observed at least ten times. The chain joins TRBV7-9 to TRBJ2-1; D unclear. V dropped 2 bases and J dropped 12 bases, with 20 bases sitting between them. This CDR3 contains 15 residues. In germline, CDR1 is SEHNR, CDR2 FQNEAQ (reference sequence). The CDR3 nucleotides are TGTGCCAGCAGCTTAAGTTCCCAGCGCACGGCGGCGCAGTTCTTC. Encoded protein: CASSLSSQRTAAQFF.

This clonotype was detected ten times or more. The CDR3 protein is CSARYVNEQFF. CDR3 nucleotides: TGCAGTGCTAGATACGTCAATGAGCAGTTCTTC. The chain uses TRBV20-1 and TRBJ2-1; D is uncertain. This CDR3 contains 11 residues. Germline V gives CDR1 DFQATT, CDR2 SNEGSKA (reference sequence). Between the trimmed V and J ends, which lost 2 bases and 6 bases, there was a span of 5 bases.

This clonotype was detected many times. The chain recombines TRBV20-1 with TRBJ1-1; a possible D gene is TRBD1 (6 bases). Germline V gene lookup returns CDR1 DFQATT and CDR2 SNEGSKA (reference sequence). The V gene lost 5 bases and the J gene lost 5 bases, with 12 bases spanning the gap. CDR3 length: 12 residues. DNA of the CDR3: TGCAGTGCTCACAGGGAAGGTACTGAAGCTTTCTTT. It is translated as CSAHREGTEAFF.

This clonotype came up many times. V and J are TRBV7-2 and TRBJ2-5; no clear D gene. This CDR3 spans 12 amino acids. Germline CDR1 is SGHTA and CDR2 is FQGNSA. The ends were cut back, 8 bases at V and 5 bases at J, with 12 bases in the middle. The CDR3 spells CASAKESETQYF. The CDR3 DNA follows: TGTGCCAGCGCTAAAGAGTCGGAGACCCAGTACTTC.